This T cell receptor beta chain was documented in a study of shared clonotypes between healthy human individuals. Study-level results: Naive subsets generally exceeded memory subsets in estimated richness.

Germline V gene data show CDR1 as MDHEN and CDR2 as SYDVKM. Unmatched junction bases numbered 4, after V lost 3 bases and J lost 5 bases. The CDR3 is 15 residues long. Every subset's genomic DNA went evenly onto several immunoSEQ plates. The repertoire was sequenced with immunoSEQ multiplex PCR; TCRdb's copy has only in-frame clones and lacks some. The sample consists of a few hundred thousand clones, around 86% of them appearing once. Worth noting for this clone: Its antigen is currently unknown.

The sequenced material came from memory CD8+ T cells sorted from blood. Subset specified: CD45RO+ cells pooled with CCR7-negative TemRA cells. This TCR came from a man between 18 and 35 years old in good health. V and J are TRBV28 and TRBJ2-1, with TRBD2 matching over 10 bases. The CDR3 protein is CASSFLAGADNEQFF. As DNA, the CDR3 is TGTGCCAGCAGTTTCCTAGCGGGGGCCGACAATGAGCAGTTCTTC.